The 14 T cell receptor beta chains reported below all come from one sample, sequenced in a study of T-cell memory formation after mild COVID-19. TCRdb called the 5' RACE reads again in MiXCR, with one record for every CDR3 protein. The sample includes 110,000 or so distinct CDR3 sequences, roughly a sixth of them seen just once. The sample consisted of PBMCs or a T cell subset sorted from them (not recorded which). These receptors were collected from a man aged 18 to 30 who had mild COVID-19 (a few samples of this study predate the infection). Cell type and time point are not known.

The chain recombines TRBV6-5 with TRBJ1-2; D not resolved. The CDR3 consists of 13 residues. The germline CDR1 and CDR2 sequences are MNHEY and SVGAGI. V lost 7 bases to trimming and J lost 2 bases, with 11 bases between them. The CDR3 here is CASKEGLNYGYTF. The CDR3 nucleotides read TGTGCCAGCAAGGAAGGGTTAAACTATGGCTACACCTTC.

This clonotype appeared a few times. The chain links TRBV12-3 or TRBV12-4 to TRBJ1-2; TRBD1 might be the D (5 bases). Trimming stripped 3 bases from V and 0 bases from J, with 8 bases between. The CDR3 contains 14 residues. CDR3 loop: CASSLLGANYGYTF. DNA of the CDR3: TGTGCCAGCAGTTTGTTGGGGGCTAACTATGGCTACACCTTC.

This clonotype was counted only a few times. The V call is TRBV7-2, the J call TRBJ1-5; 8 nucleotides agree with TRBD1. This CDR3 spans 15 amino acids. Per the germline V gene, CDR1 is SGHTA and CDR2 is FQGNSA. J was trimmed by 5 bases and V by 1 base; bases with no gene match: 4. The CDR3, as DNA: TGTGCCAGCAGCTTAGGGGACAGGTGGGATCAGCCCCAGCATTTT. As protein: CASSLGDRWDQPQHF.

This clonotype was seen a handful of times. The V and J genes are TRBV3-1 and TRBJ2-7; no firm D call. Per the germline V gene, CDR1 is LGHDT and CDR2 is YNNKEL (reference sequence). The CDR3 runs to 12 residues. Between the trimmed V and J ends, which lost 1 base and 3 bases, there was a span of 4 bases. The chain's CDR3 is CASSQGDYEQYV. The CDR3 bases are TGTGCCAGCAGCCAAGGGGACTACGAGCAGTACGTC.

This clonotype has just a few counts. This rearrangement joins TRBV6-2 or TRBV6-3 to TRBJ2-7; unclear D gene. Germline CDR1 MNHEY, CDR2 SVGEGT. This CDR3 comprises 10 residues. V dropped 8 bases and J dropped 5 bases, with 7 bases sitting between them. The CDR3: CASSTDEQYV. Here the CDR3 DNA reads TGTGCCAGCTCTACGGACGAGCAGTACGTC.

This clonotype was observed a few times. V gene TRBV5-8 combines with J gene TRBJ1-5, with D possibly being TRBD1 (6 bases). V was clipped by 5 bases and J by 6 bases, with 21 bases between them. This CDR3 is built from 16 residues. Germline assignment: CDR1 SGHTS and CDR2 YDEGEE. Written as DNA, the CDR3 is TGTGCCAGCAGTCTAGGCGTACAGGGTTTGGGTCAGCCCCAGCATTTT. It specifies CASSLGVQGLGQPQHF.

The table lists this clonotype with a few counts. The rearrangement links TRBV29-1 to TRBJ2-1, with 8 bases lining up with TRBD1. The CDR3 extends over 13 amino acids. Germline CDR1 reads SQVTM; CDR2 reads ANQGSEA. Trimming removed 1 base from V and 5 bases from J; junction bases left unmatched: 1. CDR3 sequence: CSVEGTGNNEQFF. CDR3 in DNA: TGCAGCGTTGAAGGGACAGGGAACAATGAGCAGTTCTTC.

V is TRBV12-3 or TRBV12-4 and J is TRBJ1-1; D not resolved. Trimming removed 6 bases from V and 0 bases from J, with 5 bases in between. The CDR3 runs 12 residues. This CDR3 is CASRTMNTEAFF. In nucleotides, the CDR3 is TGTGCCAGCAGAACAATGAACACTGAAGCTTTCTTT.

The CDR3 sequence: CASSLDPPSGYTF. CDR3 nucleotide sequence: TGCGCCAGCAGCTTGGACCCACCCTCTGGCTACACCTTC. The chain employs TRBV5-1 and TRBJ1-2; D uncertain. The ends were cut back, 0 bases at V and 7 bases at J, with 10 bases in the middle. This CDR3 is built from 13 residues. The germline gives CDR1 SGHRS, CDR2 YFSETQ.

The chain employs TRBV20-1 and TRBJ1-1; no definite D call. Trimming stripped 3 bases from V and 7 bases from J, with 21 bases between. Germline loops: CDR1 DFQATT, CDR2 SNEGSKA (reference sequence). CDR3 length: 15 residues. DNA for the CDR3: TGCAGTGCTAGGATGACACCGCCTAGCCGCTTTGAAGCTTTCTTT. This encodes CSARMTPPSRFEAFF.

This chain's CDR3 is CSARDGQGAEQYF. As DNA, the CDR3 is TGCAGTGCTAGAGATGGACAGGGGGCGGAGCAGTACTTC. V is TRBV20-1 and J is TRBJ2-7; 11 bases map to TRBD1. CDR1 and CDR2 from the germline V gene are DFQATT and SNEGSKA (reference sequence). V lost 0 bases, J lost 7 bases, and 2 bases stayed unmatched. There are 13 residues in the CDR3.

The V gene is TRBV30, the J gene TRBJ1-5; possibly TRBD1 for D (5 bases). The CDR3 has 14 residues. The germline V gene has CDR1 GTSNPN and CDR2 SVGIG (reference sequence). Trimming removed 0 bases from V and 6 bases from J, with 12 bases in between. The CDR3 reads CAWSVKLTGQPQHF. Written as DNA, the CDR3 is TGTGCCTGGAGTGTAAAACTTACAGGTCAGCCCCAGCATTTT. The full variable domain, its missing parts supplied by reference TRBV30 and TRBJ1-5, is SQTIHQWPATLVQPVGSPLSLECTVEGTSNPNLYWYRQAAGRGLQLLFYSVGIGQISSEVPQNLSASRPQDRQFILSSKKLLLSDSGFYLCAWSVKLTGQPQHFGDGTRLSIL.

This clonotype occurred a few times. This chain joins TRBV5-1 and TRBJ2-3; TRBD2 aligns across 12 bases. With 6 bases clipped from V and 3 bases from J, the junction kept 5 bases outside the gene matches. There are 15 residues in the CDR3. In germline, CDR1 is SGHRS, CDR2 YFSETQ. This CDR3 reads CASKLAGGPTDTQYF. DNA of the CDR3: TGCGCCAGCAAGCTAGCGGGGGGGCCGACAGATACGCAGTATTTT.

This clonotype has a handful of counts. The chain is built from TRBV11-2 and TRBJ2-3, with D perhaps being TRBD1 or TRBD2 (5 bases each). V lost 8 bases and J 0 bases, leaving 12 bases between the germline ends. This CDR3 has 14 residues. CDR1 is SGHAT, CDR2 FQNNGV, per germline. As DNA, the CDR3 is TGTGCCAGCTCCCTCGGGGACAGCACAGATACGCAGTATTTT. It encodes CASSLGDSTDTQYF. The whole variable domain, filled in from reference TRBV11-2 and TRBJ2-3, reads EAGVAQSPRYKIIEKRQSVAFWCNPISGHATLYWYQQILGQGPKLLIQFQNNGVVDDSQLPKDRFSAERLKGVDSTLKIQPAKLEDSAVYLCASSLGDSTDTQYFGPGTRLTVL.